The 20 T cell receptor beta chains below come from one sample, sequenced in a study of regulatory T cells in long-lasting Graves disease. Researchers made TCR beta libraries by using iRepertoire HTBI primers and running Arm-PCR on CDR3 regions. TCRdb ran MiXCR on the multiplex PCR reads and lists one entry per CDR3 protein. The top ten hold about a sixth of the sample, which has roughly 420,000 distinct CDR3 sequences, roughly 15% seen once. Time point noted: newly diagnosed GD, antithyroid drugs for less than 3 months. TCR sequences were obtained from RNA taken from PBMCs. The data also belong to a second study, concerning T cells in Graves' hyperthyroidism and ophthalmopathy.

The material sequenced was peripheral blood mononuclear cells (PBMCs), taken at new diagnosis, from a patient treated with antithyroid drugs. Receptors were obtained from a woman aged 50 to 60 with Graves disease.

Notes on this clonotype: A far larger clone differs by one base, so this is likely a read error. The chain has TRBV6-2 or TRBV6-3 and TRBJ2-1; tentative D call: TRBD1 (5 bases). There are 14 residues in the CDR3. Germline assignment: CDR1 MNHEY and CDR2 SVGEGT. The CDR3 here is CDSSYSRAYNEQFF. CDR3 nucleotide sequence: TGTGACAGCAGTTACTCCAGGGCTTACAATGAGCAGTTCTTC.

The V call is TRBV19, the J call TRBJ2-1; TRBD1 matches 7 bases. V lost 4 bases to trimming and J lost 3 bases; unmatched junction nucleotides: 6. Germline assignment: CDR1 LNHDA and CDR2 SQIVND (reference sequence). The length of the CDR3 is 15 residues. The CDR3 protein is CASSKGRGIYNEQFF. The CDR3 nucleotides are TGTGCCAGTAGTAAGGGCAGGGGGATCTACAATGAGCAGTTCTTC.

This clonotype was detected only a few times. The V and J genes are TRBV19 and TRBJ2-7; a possible D gene is TRBD2 (8 bases). With 7 bases removed from V and 0 bases from J, the gap between germline ends came to 16 bases. Germline CDR1 reads LNHDA; CDR2 reads SQIVND (reference sequence). The CDR3 contains 15 residues. CDR3 residues: CASTSGGQSSYEQYF. CDR3 sequence (DNA): TGTGCCAGTACGAGCGGGGGACAGAGCTCCTACGAGCAGTACTTC. The variable domain in full, with the rest retrieved from reference TRBV19 and TRBJ2-7, is DGGITQSPKYLFRKEGQNVTLSCEQNLNHDAMYWYRQDPGQGLRLIYYSQIVNDFQKGDIAEGYSVSREKKESFPLTVTSAQKNPTAFYLCASTSGGQSSYEQYFGPGTRLTVT.

This clonotype was seen ten or more times. The chain carries TRBV7-9 and TRBJ2-1; D not resolved. Germline V gives CDR1 SEHNR, CDR2 FQNEAQ (reference sequence). This CDR3 is built from 14 residues. Trimming left V 2 bases short and J 4 bases short, with 9 bases between. CDR3 amino acids: CASSLFLLYNEQFF. The CDR3 DNA reads as TGTGCCAGCAGCTTATTCTTGCTATACAATGAGCAGTTCTTC. Full variable domain (remainder filled in from reference TRBV7-9 and TRBJ2-1): DTGVSQNPRHKITKRGQNVTFRCDPISEHNRLYWYRQTLGQGPEFLTYFQNEAQLEKSRLLSDRFSAERPKGSFSTLEIQRTEQGDSAMYLCASSLFLLYNEQFFGPGTRLTVL.

The table lists this clonotype with many counts. This chain uses TRBV20-1 with TRBJ2-7; 13 bases map to TRBD2. The CDR3 has 17 amino acids. V was pared by 0 bases and J by 10 bases, with 15 bases of the junction left unmatched. Germline V gene lookup returns CDR1 DFQATT and CDR2 SNEGSKA (reference sequence). The CDR3 here is CSARDPGLAGDVTSQYF. DNA of the CDR3: TGCAGTGCTAGAGATCCCGGACTAGCGGGAGACGTTACGAGCCAGTACTTC.

Ten or more counts support this clonotype. The chain couples TRBV4-1 to TRBJ1-2; TRBD1 agrees at 7 bases. With V trimmed by 2 bases and J by 2 bases, 5 bases remained unmatched. This CDR3 has 15 amino acids. From germline, CDR1 is MGHRA and CDR2 YSYEKL. The CDR3 sequence: CASSQIRDSNYGYTF. The DNA for the CDR3 is TGCGCCAGCAGCCAAATCCGGGACAGCAACTATGGCTACACCTTC.

Regarding this clonotype: Given a much more abundant clone one base away, this may be a read error. The chain uses TRBV5-1 and TRBJ1-2, with D possibly being TRBD1 (6 bases). The germline gives CDR1 SGHRS, CDR2 YFSETQ. The ends were cut back, 7 bases at V and 4 bases at J, with 20 bases in the middle. The CDR3 extends over 15 amino acids. Here the CDR3 DNA reads TGCGCCAGCGGCATCGGACAGACCCAGGTCTATGGCTACACCTTC. It specifies CASGIGQTQVYGYTF. Supplemented by reference TRBV5-1 and TRBJ1-2, the full variable domain reads KAGVTQTPRYLIKTRGQQVTLSCSPISGHRSVSWYQQTPGQGLQFLFEYFSETQRNKGNFPGRFSGRQFSNSRSEMNVSTLELGDSALYLCASGIGQTQVYGYTFGSGTRLTVV.

This clonotype has a count of ten or more. J is TRBJ2-5 and V is TRBV2; 9 nucleotides agree with TRBD1. The CDR3 covers 16 residues. Germline CDR1 reads SNHLY; CDR2 reads FYNNEI. V lost 3 bases to trimming and J lost 13 bases; unmatched junction nucleotides: 18. CDR3 in amino acids: CASSDPRTGVVWSVYF. The DNA for the CDR3 is TGTGCCAGCAGTGATCCACGGACAGGGGTAGTATGGTCCGTGTACTTC.

DNA for the CDR3: TGTGCCAGTAGTATCACAGGACAGGGGAGCACAGATACGCAGTATTTT. Translating gives CASSITGQGSTDTQYF. The chain recombines TRBV19 with TRBJ2-3; 9 bases map to TRBD1. The V gene's germline CDR1 is LNHDA and CDR2 SQIVND (reference sequence). Trimming at V came to 3 bases and at J to 0 bases, leaving 4 bases not matched to a gene. CDR3 length: 16 amino acids.

This clonotype was counted a few times. The chain links TRBV5-5 to TRBJ2-3; D ambiguous. V was pared by 0 bases and J by 14 bases, with 10 bases between. Germline V gene sequence: CDR1 SGHKS, CDR2 YYEKEE (reference sequence). This CDR3 contains 11 residues. DNA of the CDR3: TGTGCCAGCAGCTTGGCGGGCCACTGGTATTTT. This sequence encodes CASSLAGHWYF.

This clonotype has at least ten counts. V usage is TRBV7-8 and J usage is TRBJ2-1; D possibly matches TRBD1 or TRBD2 (5 bases each). Trimming removed 5 bases from V and 10 bases from J, with 18 bases in between. Germline CDR1 reads SGHVS; CDR2 reads FQNEAQ. The CDR3 runs to 14 residues. CDR3 coding DNA: TGTGCCAGCAGCATGCCACAAGGGACCTACGAGCAGTTCTTC. Encoded protein: CASSMPQGTYEQFF.

In this sample, this clonotype turned up many times. This sequence joins TRBV5-1 and TRBJ1-1; TRBD1 aligns across 7 bases. Losses at the gene ends were 1 base for V and 4 bases for J; bases not matched to a gene: 4. The CDR3 is made up of 14 amino acids. Germline loops: CDR1 SGHRS, CDR2 YFSETQ. As DNA, the CDR3 is TGCGCCAGCAGCTTGACAGGGGATGGCACTGAAGCTTTCTTT. Its translation: CASSLTGDGTEAFF. The variable domain in full, with the rest retrieved from reference TRBV5-1 and TRBJ1-1, is KAGVTQTPRYLIKTRGQQVTLSCSPISGHRSVSWYQQTPGQGLQFLFEYFSETQRNKGNFPGRFSGRQFSNSRSEMNVSTLELGDSALYLCASSLTGDGTEAFFGQGTRLTVV.

CDR3 in DNA: TGCAGTGCCCCCGGCCCGGGGACAGGGGTAGGCTACACCTTC. Translated: CSAPGPGTGVGYTF. The rearrangement links TRBV20-1 to TRBJ1-2; 10 bases are a match to TRBD1. Trimming at V came to 6 bases and at J to 8 bases, leaving 12 bases not matched to a gene. The germline V gene encodes CDR1 DFQATT and CDR2 SNEGSKA (reference sequence). CDR3 size: 14 residues.

The sample holds many counts of this clonotype. This chain connects TRBV3-1 to TRBJ1-4; D is unclear. V lost 2 bases and J lost 0, with 13 bases in between. The CDR3 consists of 17 residues. The germline V gene encodes CDR1 LGHDT and CDR2 YNNKEL (reference sequence). The CDR3, as DNA: TGTGCCAGCAGCCAATGGCCAACGTCGGCAACTAATGAAAAACTGTTTTTT. This sequence encodes CASSQWPTSATNEKLFF.

This clonotype was seen a handful of times. The J gene is TRBJ2-5, the V gene TRBV5-1; TRBD2 is a possible D gene (7 bases). Germline V gene lookup returns CDR1 SGHRS and CDR2 YFSETQ. This CDR3 has 16 residues. Trimming left V 4 bases short and J 5 bases short, with 21 bases between. The CDR3 here is CASSLGRGGLAETQYF. CDR3 sequence (DNA): TGCGCCAGCAGCCTCGGCAGGGGAGGGCTGGCGGAGACCCAGTACTTC.

In this sample, this clonotype turned up a few times. The chain uses TRBV5-1 and TRBJ2-7; D is unresolved. Germline loops: CDR1 SGHRS, CDR2 YFSETQ. The CDR3 runs to 14 residues. Trimming cost V 0 bases and J 6 bases, with 13 bases left between them. CDR3 residues: CASSLDPPLGEQYF. DNA of the CDR3: TGCGCCAGCAGCTTGGATCCCCCGCTCGGCGAGCAGTACTTC.

The rearrangement links TRBV2 to TRBJ2-3; TRBD2 aligns across 12 bases. Germline V gives CDR1 SNHLY, CDR2 FYNNEI. With 3 bases clipped from V and 2 bases from J, the junction kept 6 bases outside the gene matches. The CDR3 is 17 amino acids. The CDR3 DNA is TGTGCCAGCAGTGATCCGACTAGCGGGAGCCTCACAGATACGCAGTATTTT. Its protein is CASSDPTSGSLTDTQYF.

V is TRBV19 and J is TRBJ2-2; 8 bases are a match to TRBD1. Trimming at V came to 5 bases and at J to 3 bases, leaving 8 bases not matched to a gene. Germline assignment: CDR1 LNHDA and CDR2 SQIVND (reference sequence). This CDR3 spans 16 amino acids. In DNA form, the CDR3 reads TGTGCCAGTAGTGGTAGGCGGGACAGGTACACCGGGGAGCTGTTTTTT. It is translated as CASSGRRDRYTGELFF.

This clonotype was seen many times. The V gene is TRBV28, the J gene TRBJ2-1; D not resolved. CDR3 length: 16 residues. V lost 5 bases, J lost 6 bases, and 20 bases lay in between. Germline lookup yields CDR1 MDHEN and CDR2 SYDVKM. The CDR3 DNA reads as TGTGCCAGCAGTCTCCTGGACCCTCCTAGGCCCAATGAGCAGTTCTTC. It is translated as CASSLLDPPRPNEQFF.

There are a few counts of this clonotype. This chain connects TRBV28 to TRBJ1-5; TRBD1 agrees at 10 bases. CDR3 length equals 17 residues. Trimming took 7 bases from V and 6 from J; bases not matched to a gene: 15. Germline-derived CDR1 and CDR2 are MDHEN and SYDVKM. The CDR3 here is CASMVGGDRGLIQPQHF. The DNA for the CDR3 is TGTGCCAGCATGGTGGGGGGGGACAGGGGATTGATTCAGCCCCAGCATTTT.